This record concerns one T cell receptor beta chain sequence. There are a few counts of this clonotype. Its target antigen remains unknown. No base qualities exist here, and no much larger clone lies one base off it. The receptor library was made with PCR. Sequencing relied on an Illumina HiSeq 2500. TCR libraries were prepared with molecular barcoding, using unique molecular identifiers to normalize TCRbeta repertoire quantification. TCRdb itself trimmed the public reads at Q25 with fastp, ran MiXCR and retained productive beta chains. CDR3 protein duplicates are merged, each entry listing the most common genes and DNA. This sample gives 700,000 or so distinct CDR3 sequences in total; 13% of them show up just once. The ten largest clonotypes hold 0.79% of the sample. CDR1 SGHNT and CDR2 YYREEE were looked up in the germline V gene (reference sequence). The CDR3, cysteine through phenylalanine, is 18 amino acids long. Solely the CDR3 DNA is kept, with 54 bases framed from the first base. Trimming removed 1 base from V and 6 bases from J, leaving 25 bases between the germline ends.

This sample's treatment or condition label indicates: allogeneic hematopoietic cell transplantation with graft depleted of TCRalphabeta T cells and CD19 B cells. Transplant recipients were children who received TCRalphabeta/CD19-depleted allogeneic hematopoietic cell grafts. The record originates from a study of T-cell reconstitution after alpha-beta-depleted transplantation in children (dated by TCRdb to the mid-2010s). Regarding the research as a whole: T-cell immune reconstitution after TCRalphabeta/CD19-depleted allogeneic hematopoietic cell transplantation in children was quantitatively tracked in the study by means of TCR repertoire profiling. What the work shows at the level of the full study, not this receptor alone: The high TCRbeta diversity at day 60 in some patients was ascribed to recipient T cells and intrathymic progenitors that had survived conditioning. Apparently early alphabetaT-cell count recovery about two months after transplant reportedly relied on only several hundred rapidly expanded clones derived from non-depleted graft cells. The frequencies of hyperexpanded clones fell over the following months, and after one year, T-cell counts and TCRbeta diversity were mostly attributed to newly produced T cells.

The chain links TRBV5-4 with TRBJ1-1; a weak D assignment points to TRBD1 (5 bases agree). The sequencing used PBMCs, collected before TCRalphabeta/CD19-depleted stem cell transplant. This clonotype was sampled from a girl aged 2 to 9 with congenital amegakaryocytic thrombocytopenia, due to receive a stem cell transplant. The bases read TGTGCCAGCAGCTTGCCCCTTGGCAGGGTACCAGAGGCTGCTGAAGCTTTCTTT. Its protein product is CASSLPLGRVPEAAEAFF.